This record covers a single T cell receptor (beta chain). Its cognate antigen is unknown. The J segment lost 6 bases and the V segment lost 5 bases, leaving 17 bases of the junction unmatched. The CDR3 is 17 amino acids. Germline CDR1 MDHEN, CDR2 SYDVKM. This specimen belongs to a study of PD-1 blockade in classical Hodgkin lymphoma. Turning to the study itself: A 3 mg/kg intravenous dose of nivolumab was received by patients every 2 weeks. Study observations and caveats: Baseline diversity in complete responders resembled that of newly diagnosed patients. Significant TCR diversity gains by C4D1 occurred in CD4+ but not CD8+ cells.

Described time point: cycle 4 day 1 (C4D1), after five to seven weeks of nivolumab. All trial patients relapsed after autologous stem cell transplantation. Applied to thawed PBMCs, magnetic negative selection was the method used to isolate CD8+ T cells. Data came from immunoSEQ multiplex PCR; TCRdb stores just in-frame clones and leaves some out. This repertoire shows over 800 clones, roughly 70% found once; its top ten account for over 40%. The origin of this receptor is a human donor with classical Hodgkin lymphoma. This material consisted of CD8+ T cells from blood, taken before the fourth cycle of nivolumab. This chain uses TRBV28 with TRBJ2-7, with 9 bases that match TRBD1. DNA of the CDR3: TGTGCCAGCAGTCCCCTCCGGACAGGGGCCATCCCTCTCGAGCAGTACTTC. Amino acid sequence: CASSPLRTGAIPLEQYF.